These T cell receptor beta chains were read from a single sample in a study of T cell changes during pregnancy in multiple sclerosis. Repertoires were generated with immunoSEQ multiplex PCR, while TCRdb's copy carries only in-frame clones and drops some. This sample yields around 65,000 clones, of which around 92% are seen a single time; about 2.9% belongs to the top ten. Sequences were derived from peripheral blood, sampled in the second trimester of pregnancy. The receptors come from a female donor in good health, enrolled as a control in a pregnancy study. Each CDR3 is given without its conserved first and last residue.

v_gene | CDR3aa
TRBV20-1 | SAIRGTEAF
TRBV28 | ASSLPGKVYNEQF
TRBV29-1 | SVEDDRIPSSYEQY
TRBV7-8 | ASSYRDSAYEQY
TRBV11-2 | ASSLGGGALSDTQY
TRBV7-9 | ASSSRDRRTTDTQY
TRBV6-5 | ASRAGGGSNQPQH
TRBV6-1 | ASSEMGGLLTEAF
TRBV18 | ASSPGPRQVAGYT
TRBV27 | ASSLSLTAGGITEAF
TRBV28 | ASRIGGGSDTEAF
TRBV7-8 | ASSHYRGPPLEQY
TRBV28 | ASSYPRRPSTDTQY
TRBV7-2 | ASSLYVGPQETQY
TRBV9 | ASSAPPGTSGRYTDTQY
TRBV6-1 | ASRSRGTNEKLF
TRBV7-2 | ASSSGGVYGYT
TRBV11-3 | ASSLQGTLSEQY
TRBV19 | ASSTGTVETQY
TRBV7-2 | ASSLRQGLEAF
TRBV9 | ASSPTSGRAWEQY
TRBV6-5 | ASTNSGNTIY
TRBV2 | ASSWGLASYEQY
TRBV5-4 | ASSLLVARNEQF
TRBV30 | AWSSRTSGGGDTQY
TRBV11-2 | ASSASRISSYEQY
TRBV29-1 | SVESGREQY
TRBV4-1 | ASSQDLIPRGGYT
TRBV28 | ASSLGRTDTQY
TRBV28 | ASSHAPWTSPQETQY
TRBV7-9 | ASSFSSYEQY
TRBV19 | ASSAGHSRTGELF
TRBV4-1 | ASSQDRDREGYEQY